One and the same sample provided the 15 T cell receptor beta chains below, sequenced in a study of preoperative IRX-2 immunotherapy in early breast cancer. Treatment specified: preoperative locoregional IRX-2 cytokine immunotherapy. The table came from immunoSEQ multiplex PCR; TCRdb's copy has only in-frame clones and leaves some out. The table lists 55,000 to 70,000 clones, roughly 94% of them singletons. The material was obtained from a patient treated with IRX-2 immunotherapy. All receptors derive from a human donor with breast cancer.

The genes are TRBV7-6 and TRBJ2-1, with D perhaps TRBD2 (5 bases). The CDR3 length is 17 residues. Trimming cost V 1 base and J 10 bases, with 23 bases left between them. In germline, CDR1 is SGHVS, CDR2 FNYEAQ. Written as DNA, the CDR3 is TGTGCCAGCAGCTTAGGAGGAGGTCCCCCTACAATCGAGGAGCAGTTCTTC. It translates to CASSLGGGPPTIEEQFF.

The chain recombines TRBV5-1 with TRBJ2-2; 8 bases fit TRBD1. The CDR3 is 14 amino acids. Trimming took 4 bases from V and 7 from J; bases not matched to a gene: 6. The germline CDR1 and CDR2 sequences are SGHRS and YFSETQ. CDR3 amino acids: CASSLRTGYGELFF. CDR3 DNA: TGCGCCAGCAGCCTACGGACAGGGTACGGGGAGCTGTTTTTT. Combining the CDR3 with reference TRBV5-1 and TRBJ2-2 gives the whole variable domain KAGVTQTPRYLIKTRGQQVTLSCSPISGHRSVSWYQQTPGQGLQFLFEYFSETQRNKGNFPGRFSGRQFSNSRSEMNVSTLELGDSALYLCASSLRTGYGELFFGEGSRLTVL.

This clone has just one count. The V call is TRBV11-3, the J call TRBJ2-2; no reliable D call. The V gene lost 5 bases and the J gene lost 3 bases, with 4 bases spanning the gap. The CDR3 contains 12 residues. Germline assignment: CDR1 SGHNT and CDR2 YENEEA. This CDR3 is CASSADTGELFF. The CDR3, as DNA: TGTGCCAGCAGCGCCGACACCGGGGAGCTGTTTTTT.

This chain uses TRBV2 with TRBJ1-1; D is possibly TRBD1 (5 bases). Germline V CDR1 and CDR2: SNHLY, FYNNEI. The CDR3 is made up of 12 amino acids. The V end lost 6 bases, the J end lost 8 bases, and 13 bases lay between the germline ends. CDR3 coding DNA: TGTGCCAGCAGGGCGGGGGTATCCGAAGCTTTCTTT. It specifies CASRAGVSEAFF.

The chain links TRBV27 to TRBJ2-5, with a possible D match to TRBD1 (5 bases). Trimming removed 3 bases at V and 2 bases at J, with 13 bases between. This CDR3 comprises 15 residues. The germline V gene has CDR1 MNHEY and CDR2 SMNVEV (reference sequence). The CDR3 sequence is CASSLTKTGQETQYF. The CDR3 coding sequence is TGTGCCAGCAGTTTGACCAAAACAGGACAAGAGACCCAGTACTTC.

The chain couples TRBV11-3 to TRBJ2-3, with D perhaps matching TRBD2 (5 bases). CDR3 size: 14 residues. The germline V gene has CDR1 SGHNT and CDR2 YENEEA. Trimming took off 3 bases at V and 0 bases at J, with 7 bases between the two ends. DNA of the CDR3: TGTGCCAGCAGCTTGGGAGCCAGCACAGATACGCAGTATTTT. This codes for CASSLGASTDTQYF.

The chain is built from TRBV7-2 and TRBJ2-5; 9 bases align to TRBD2. Germline CDR1 is SGHTA and CDR2 is FQGNSA. This CDR3 is built from 15 residues. V trimming: 1 base; J trimming: 12 bases; junction bases outside the gene matches: 12. The CDR3 nucleotides are TGTGCCAGCAGCTTAGGGGCGGAGCGGGGGGACCCCGAGTACTTC. This gives the protein CASSLGAERGDPEYF.

The chain couples TRBV10-2 to TRBJ2-3; D is unclear. Trimming shortened V by 6 bases and J by 2 bases, and 3 bases separated the two germline ends. Germline assignment: CDR1 WSHSY and CDR2 SAAADI. This CDR3 is 11 amino acids long. The CDR3 here is CASRATDTQYF. The DNA for the CDR3 is TGCGCCAGCAGGGCCACAGATACGCAGTATTTT.

The CDR3 DNA follows: TGTGCCAGCAGCTCCTCCCGGGGGCCAGGGGATACGCAGTATTTT. Encoded protein: CASSSSRGPGDTQYF. The V gene is TRBV7-3, the J gene TRBJ2-3; D may match TRBD1 or TRBD2 (6 bases each). The CDR3 is made up of 15 amino acids. V lost 4 bases, J lost 6 bases, and 17 bases lay in between. Germline CDR1 reads SGHTA; CDR2 reads FQGTGA.

This clone has only one observation. The chain has TRBV10-3 and TRBJ2-7, with D perhaps matching TRBD1 or TRBD2 (5 bases each). Germline CDR1 and CDR2: ENHRY and SYGVKD. Trimming pared 10 bases from V and 7 bases from J, leaving 14 bases between. This CDR3 is 11 amino acids long. CDR3 residues: CATDGTGEQYF. For the CDR3, the DNA is TGTGCCACCGACGGGACGGGTGAGCAGTACTTC.

The chain combines TRBV2 with TRBJ2-7, with 7 bases lining up with TRBD2. V trimming: 6 bases; J trimming: 0 bases; junction bases outside the gene matches: 8. The CDR3 extends over 15 amino acids. The germline V gene encodes CDR1 SNHLY and CDR2 FYNNEI. CDR3 nucleotides: TGTGCCAGCAGGCCCCCGGGCGGGAGCTCCTACGAGCAGTACTTC. Its translation: CASRPPGGSSYEQYF.

The chain carries TRBV18 and TRBJ2-7; weak D call: TRBD2 (6 bases). Trimming took 5 bases from V and 5 from J, leaving 13 bases between them. CDR3 length: 13 residues. Per germline, CDR1 KGHSH and CDR2 LQKENI. CDR3 region: CASSKATGDEQYF. As DNA, the CDR3 is TGTGCCAGCTCAAAAGCGACGGGGGACGAGCAGTACTTC. The full variable domain, rest sourced from reference TRBV18 and TRBJ2-7, is NAGVMQNPRHLVRRRGQEARLRCSPMKGHSHVYWYRQLPEEGLKFMVYLQKENIIDESGMPKERFSAEFPKEGPSILRIQQVVRGDSAAYFCASSKATGDEQYFGPGTRLTVT.

The CDR3 here is CASSQLGGRAGVGANVLTF. For the CDR3, the DNA is TGCGCCAGCAGCCAATTAGGTGGGAGAGCGGGAGTTGGGGCCAACGTCCTGACTTTC. The V and J genes are TRBV4-1 and TRBJ2-6, with TRBD2 matching over 8 bases. This CDR3 is 19 amino acids long. Germline CDR1 reads MGHRA; CDR2 reads YSYEKL. Trimming cost V 2 bases and J 3 bases; bases outside gene matches: 12.

V is TRBV7-8 and J is TRBJ2-7; 12 bases fit TRBD2. V trimming: 7 bases; J trimming: 0 bases; junction bases outside the gene matches: 7. In germline, CDR1 is SGHVS, CDR2 FQNEAQ. The CDR3 covers 16 residues. The CDR3 nucleotides are TGTGCCAGCACCGGACTAGCGGGGTTAAGCTCCTACGAGCAGTACTTC. It codes for CASTGLAGLSSYEQYF.

DNA for the CDR3: TGTGCCAGCAGTTTATATGCAGGGATGGATGGCTACACCTTC. This translates into CASSLYAGMDGYTF. The chain uses TRBV28 and TRBJ1-2; D is perhaps TRBD1 (5 bases). CDR1 and CDR2 (germline): MDHEN, SYDVKM. The CDR3 length is 14 residues. Trimming stripped 1 base from V and 6 bases from J, with 12 bases between.